A single TCR beta chain is shown here with its context. At baseline, cycle 4 day 1, and cycle 7 day 1, blood was sampled. The data stem from a study of OX40 agonist ivuxolimab in advanced cancers. Background on the study: Patients took ivuxolimab, an agonistic anti-OX40 (CD134) antibody.

The method was immunoSEQ multiplex PCR; TCRdb's version includes in-frame clones alone and lacks a portion of them. The data show 35,000 to 55,000 clones, with 85% to 95% seen just once and 9.5% to 11% held by the top ten. The ends lost 5 bases at V and 5 bases at J; junction bases unmatched: 8. There are 15 residues in the CDR3. Germline values: CDR1 SGHTA, CDR2 FQGNSA. The gene calls are TRBV7-2 and TRBJ1-1; 10 bases are a match to TRBD1. The source of this sequence is an adult with an advanced solid tumor such as melanoma, head and neck, liver or kidney cancer. Sequenced here: CD4+ or CD8+ T cells sorted from blood, sampled in a trial of the OX40 agonist ivuxolimab. CDR3 region: CASSTTPGQGTEAFF. The CDR3 DNA reads TGTGCCAGCAGCACTACGCCGGGACAGGGGACTGAAGCTTTCTTT.